This T cell receptor beta chain was identified during a study of Ad26.COV2.S vaccination and SARS-CoV-2 variants. About the study: The study gave Ad26.COV2.S intramuscularly, once or twice 56 days apart. Findings and caveats of the study: An underestimation of total T cell responses may have resulted from the TCR breadth and depth analyses.

Of note for this clone: The target antigen is unknown.

Assay used: immunoSEQ multiplex PCR; TCRdb lists only in-frame clones, some missing. The table has some 300,000 clones, about 82% seen once. Treatment in this sample: 15 to 20 received Ad26.COV2.S at low or high dose, single or two shots; about five received placebo; per-sample allocation not given. At day 63 after the first vaccine or placebo injection, samples were drawn. Within Boston, the person who donated was an adult of 18-55 years. CDR1 MNHEY and CDR2 SMNVEV come from the germline V gene (reference sequence). With 3 bases clipped from V and 8 bases from J, the junction kept 9 bases outside the gene matches. The CDR3 is 16 residues long.

The rearrangement links TRBV27 to TRBJ1-4; the match to TRBD1 covers 10 bases. The receptor was derived from a person aged 18-60 years who received the Ad26.COV2.S COVID-19 vaccine or a placebo. The sample consisted of peripheral blood, taken in a trial of Ad26.COV2.S vaccine versus placebo. The CDR3 nucleotides are TGTGCCAGCAGTTTCGGTTATGGGACAGGGGTAGAAAAACTGTTTTTT. This codes for CASSFGYGTGVEKLFF.